One and the same sample provided the 9 T cell receptor beta chains below, sequenced in a study of neurological immune-mediated disorders. TCRdb independently ran MiXCR on the 5' RACE reads; one entry per CDR3 protein. The sample has 75,000 to 95,000 distinct CDR3 sequences; more than 15% are singletons. The specimen sequenced was PBMCs. The receptors come from a woman aged 40 to 49 in good health.

The sample holds many counts of this clonotype. The rearrangement joins TRBV15 to TRBJ2-3, with D maybe TRBD2 (5 bases). Germline loops: CDR1 LNHNV, CDR2 YYDKDF (reference sequence). V lost 5 bases and J lost 1, with 19 bases in between. This CDR3 region has 17 residues. CDR3 in DNA: TGTGCCACCAGCGGCCGGGATTTCCTCGGGCGCACAGATACGCAGTATTTT. This encodes CATSGRDFLGRTDTQYF.

This clonotype has a count of ten or more. The chain joins TRBV5-1 to TRBJ2-3; the D is unclear. There are 13 residues in the CDR3. Germline CDR1 reads SGHRS; CDR2 reads YFSETQ. V lost 1 base, J lost 5 bases, and 8 bases lay in between. The CDR3: CASSLWLGDTQYF. Here the CDR3 DNA reads TGCGCCAGCAGCTTGTGGCTTGGAGATACGCAGTATTTT.

In its sample, this clonotype was seen many times. The chain uses TRBV5-1 and TRBJ1-2; no clear D gene. CDR1 SGHRS and CDR2 YFSETQ come from the germline V gene. V lost 0 bases to trimming and J lost 6 bases, with 18 bases between them. The length of the CDR3 is 16 residues. CDR3 protein: CASSLVLGGFKDGYTF. CDR3 bases: TGCGCCAGCAGCTTGGTCCTCGGCGGATTTAAGGATGGCTACACCTTC. Full variable domain (missing parts from reference TRBV5-1 and TRBJ1-2): KAGVTQTPRYLIKTRGQQVTLSCSPISGHRSVSWYQQTPGQGLQFLFEYFSETQRNKGNFPGRFSGRQFSNSRSEMNVSTLELGDSALYLCASSLVLGGFKDGYTFGSGTRLTVV.

In this sample, this clonotype turned up a few times. The rearrangement joins TRBV5-4 to TRBJ2-7; 7 nucleotides line up with TRBD1. V lost 0 bases, J lost 7 bases, and 7 bases stayed unmatched. Germline V gene sequence: CDR1 SGHNT, CDR2 YYREEE (reference sequence). The CDR3 length is 14 residues. CDR3 in amino acids: CASSLDAGGGEQYF. DNA of the CDR3: TGTGCCAGCAGCTTGGATGCAGGGGGTGGTGAGCAGTACTTC.

This clonotype came up many times. The chain combines TRBV4-3 with TRBJ1-1; 7 bases are shared with TRBD1. Trimming at V came to 3 bases and at J to 0 bases, leaving 4 bases not matched to a gene. The CDR3 covers 15 residues. The germline gives CDR1 LGHNA, CDR2 YSLEER. The CDR3 loop is CASSQGQYMNTEAFF. The CDR3 DNA follows: TGCGCCAGCAGCCAGGGACAGTACATGAACACTGAAGCTTTCTTT.

Ten or more counts support this clonotype. The chain joins TRBV7-8 to TRBJ2-2, with 9 bases fitting TRBD1. J gave up 4 bases and V 1 base, and 4 bases lay outside the gene matches. The CDR3 covers 16 residues. Germline CDR1 is SGHVS and CDR2 is FQNEAQ. The CDR3 is CASSLDGTGSTGELFF. In DNA form, the CDR3 reads TGTGCCAGCAGCTTAGACGGGACAGGGTCCACCGGGGAGCTGTTTTTT.

The sample holds many counts of this clonotype. The genes are TRBV7-2 and TRBJ1-1; no clear D gene. Germline CDR1 SGHTA, CDR2 FQGNSA. The CDR3 runs 15 residues. Trimming stripped 1 base from V and 1 base from J, with 10 bases between. The CDR3 protein is CASSLGNLRNTEAFF. The CDR3 DNA sequence: TGTGCCAGCAGCTTAGGTAATTTGAGGAACACTGAAGCTTTCTTT.

This clonotype was counted many times. The genes are TRBV6-5 and TRBJ2-5, with D possibly being TRBD1 or TRBD2 (5 bases each). V was cut by 5 bases and J by 1 base, with 11 bases left in between. The germline V gene has CDR1 MNHEY and CDR2 SVGAGI. The CDR3 consists of 14 residues. The CDR3 is CASSMGRLQETQYF. The CDR3 DNA reads as TGTGCCAGCAGTATGGGACGGCTCCAAGAGACCCAGTACTTC.

The table lists this clonotype with many counts. The J gene is TRBJ1-1, the V gene TRBV7-2, with D possibly matching TRBD1 (6 bases). Between the trimmed V and J ends, which lost 8 bases and 7 bases, there was a span of 17 bases. CDR1 is SGHTA, CDR2 FQGNSA, per germline. CDR3 length equals 13 residues. The CDR3 sequence: CASVLGGLGEAFF. In nucleotides, the CDR3 is TGTGCCAGCGTCTTAGGGGGGCTGGGTGAAGCTTTCTTT.